A selection of T cell receptor beta chains follows, all from one sample in a study of T-cell reconstitution after alpha-beta-depleted transplantation in children. TCRdb recomputed calls from the PCR reads with MiXCR, one row per CDR3 protein. The sample carries 480,000 or so distinct CDR3 sequences, roughly a tenth recorded once. The material was PBMCs, obtained before TCRalphabeta/CD19-depleted stem cell transplant. The receptors here all came from a child aged 2-15 years with inherited bone marrow failure, due to receive a stem cell transplant. Each CDR3 is given without its conserved first and last residue.

j_gene: TRBJ2-5
v_gene: TRBV21-1
CDR3aa: ASSSSETQY

j_gene: TRBJ2-3
v_gene: TRBV27
CDR3aa: ASSMGTSGREMADTQY

j_gene: TRBJ2-3
v_gene: TRBV12-3/TRBV12-4
CDR3aa: ASSLGLLAGEGDTQY

j_gene: TRBJ1-4
v_gene: TRBV11-2
CDR3aa: ASSLLVIGTVRNEKLF

j_gene: TRBJ2-6
v_gene: TRBV29-1
CDR3aa: SVEGGGSGANVLT

j_gene: TRBJ1-3
v_gene: TRBV28
CDR3aa: ASSLSLFSGNTIY

j_gene: TRBJ1-4
v_gene: TRBV5-1
CDR3aa: ASSAGGATGNEKLF

j_gene: TRBJ2-7
v_gene: TRBV7-6
CDR3aa: ASSLGPGTSGYEQY

j_gene: TRBJ2-1
v_gene: TRBV7-9
CDR3aa: ASRPTGQGYNEQF

j_gene: TRBJ2-5
v_gene: TRBV7-6
CDR3aa: ASSRGQEQETQY

j_gene: TRBJ2-5
v_gene: TRBV7-8
CDR3aa: ASSLLAGARETQY

j_gene: TRBJ2-6
v_gene: TRBV4-3
CDR3aa: ASSPLGTGWTGANVLT

j_gene: TRBJ2-1
v_gene: TRBV30
CDR3aa: AWSAPGGFYNEQF

j_gene: TRBJ2-3
v_gene: TRBV27
CDR3aa: ASSFSGRAGDTQY

j_gene: TRBJ2-1
v_gene: TRBV5-1
CDR3aa: ASSLVGGAVYNEQF

j_gene: TRBJ2-7
v_gene: TRBV20-1
CDR3aa: SASWGPPSEQY

j_gene: TRBJ1-4
v_gene: TRBV20-1
CDR3aa: SAISVTGWANEKLF

j_gene: TRBJ2-5
v_gene: TRBV25-1
CDR3aa: ASTPGGRIQETQY

j_gene: TRBJ2-3
v_gene: TRBV29-1
CDR3aa: SFGPSTDTQY

j_gene: TRBJ1-2
v_gene: TRBV18
CDR3aa: ASSPSGDRYGYT

j_gene: TRBJ2-7
v_gene: TRBV20-1
CDR3aa: SARGPGRSYEQY

j_gene: TRBJ1-1
v_gene: TRBV11-2
CDR3aa: ASSHTVGGTEAF

j_gene: TRBJ1-5
v_gene: TRBV6-1
CDR3aa: ASRVDRVGLFRLCQPQH

j_gene: TRBJ2-7
v_gene: TRBV19
CDR3aa: ASSIGGYEQY

j_gene: TRBJ2-5
v_gene: TRBV29-1
CDR3aa: SVEQPNQETQY

j_gene: TRBJ2-1
v_gene: TRBV25-1
CDR3aa: ASSDPMTRIDHEQF

j_gene: TRBJ2-3
v_gene: TRBV7-2
CDR3aa: ASSRSAGGHDTQY

j_gene: TRBJ2-5
v_gene: TRBV29-1
CDR3aa: SVGGQGQETQY

j_gene: TRBJ1-1
v_gene: TRBV29-1
CDR3aa: SVGATEAF

j_gene: TRBJ1-2
v_gene: TRBV2
CDR3aa: ASSERPSAHYGYT

j_gene: TRBJ2-7
v_gene: TRBV7-2
CDR3aa: ASSFGGGGTYEQY

j_gene: TRBJ1-6
v_gene: TRBV5-1
CDR3aa: ASSFRTGTVNSPLH

j_gene: TRBJ1-4
v_gene: TRBV5-1
CDR3aa: ASSLIGTGGEKLF

j_gene: TRBJ1-4
v_gene: TRBV30
CDR3aa: AWNSKGSEKLF

j_gene: TRBJ1-2
v_gene: TRBV28
CDR3aa: ASSFLWGAGYT

j_gene: TRBJ2-7
v_gene: TRBV7-2
CDR3aa: ASSFAWGLYEQY

j_gene: TRBJ2-1
v_gene: TRBV19
CDR3aa: ASSILTGGSYNEQF

j_gene: TRBJ2-7
v_gene: TRBV21-1
CDR3aa: ASIFSGYEQY

j_gene: TRBJ1-5
v_gene: TRBV4-3
CDR3aa: ASSRLQGSDQPQH

j_gene: TRBJ1-2
v_gene: TRBV5-1
CDR3aa: ASSVAADYGYT

j_gene: TRBJ2-2
v_gene: TRBV5-6
CDR3aa: ASSPGGIGELF

j_gene: TRBJ1-6
v_gene: TRBV20-1
CDR3aa: SASPVYNSPLH

j_gene: TRBJ2-2
v_gene: TRBV5-4
CDR3aa: ASSVMPLGLVNTGELF

j_gene: TRBJ2-1
v_gene: TRBV20-1
CDR3aa: SARGLAASYNEQF

j_gene: TRBJ2-3
v_gene: TRBV7-2
CDR3aa: ASSLSRASLPGDTQY

j_gene: TRBJ2-5
v_gene: TRBV7-2
CDR3aa: ASSSNRLAGVETQY